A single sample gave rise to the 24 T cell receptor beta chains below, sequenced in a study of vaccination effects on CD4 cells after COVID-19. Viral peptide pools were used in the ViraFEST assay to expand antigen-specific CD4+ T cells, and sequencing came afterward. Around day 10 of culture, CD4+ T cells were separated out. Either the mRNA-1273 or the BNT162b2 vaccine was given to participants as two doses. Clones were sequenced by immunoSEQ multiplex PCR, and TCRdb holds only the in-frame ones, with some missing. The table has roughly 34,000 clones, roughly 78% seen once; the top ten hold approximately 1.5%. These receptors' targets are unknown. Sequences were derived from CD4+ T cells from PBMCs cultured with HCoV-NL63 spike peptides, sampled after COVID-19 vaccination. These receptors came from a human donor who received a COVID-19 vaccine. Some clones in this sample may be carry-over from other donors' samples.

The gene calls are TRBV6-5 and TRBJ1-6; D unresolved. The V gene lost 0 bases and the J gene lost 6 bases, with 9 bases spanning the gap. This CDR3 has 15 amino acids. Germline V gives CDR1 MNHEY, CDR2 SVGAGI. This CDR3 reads CASSYSVSGNSPLHF. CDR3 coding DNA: TGTGCCAGCAGTTACTCAGTTTCCGGTAATTCACCCCTCCACTTT.

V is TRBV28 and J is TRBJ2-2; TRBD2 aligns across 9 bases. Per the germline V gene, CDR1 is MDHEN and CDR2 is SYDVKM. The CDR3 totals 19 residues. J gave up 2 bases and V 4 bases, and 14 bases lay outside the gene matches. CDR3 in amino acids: CASSYSLGAGGINTGELFF. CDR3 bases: TGTGCCAGCAGTTACTCCCTCGGGGCGGGGGGGATTAACACCGGGGAGCTGTTTTTT.

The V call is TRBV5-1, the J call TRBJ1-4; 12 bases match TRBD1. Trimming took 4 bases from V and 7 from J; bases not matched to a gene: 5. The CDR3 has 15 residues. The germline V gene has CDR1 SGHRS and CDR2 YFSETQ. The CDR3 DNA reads TGCGCCAGCAGCCCAGGGACAGGGGGCGGTGAAAAACTGTTTTTT. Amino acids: CASSPGTGGGEKLFF.

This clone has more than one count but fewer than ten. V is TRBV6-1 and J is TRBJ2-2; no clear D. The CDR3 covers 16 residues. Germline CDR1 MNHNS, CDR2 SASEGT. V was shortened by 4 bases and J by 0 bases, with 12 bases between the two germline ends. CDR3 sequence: CASSARKPPNTGELFF. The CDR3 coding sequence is TGTGCCAGCAGTGCCCGGAAACCTCCGAACACCGGGGAGCTGTTTTTT.

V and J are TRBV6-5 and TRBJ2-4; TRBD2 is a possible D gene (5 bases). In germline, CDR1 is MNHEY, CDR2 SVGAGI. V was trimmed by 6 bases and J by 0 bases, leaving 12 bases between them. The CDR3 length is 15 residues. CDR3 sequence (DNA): TGTGCCAGCAGCCGAACCGAGGGAGCCAAAAACATTCAGTACTTC. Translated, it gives CASSRTEGAKNIQYF.

The CDR3 loop reads CASSEPGTDRDEKLFF. CDR3 nucleotide sequence: TGTGCCAGCAGTGAACCAGGCACGGACAGGGATGAAAAACTGTTTTTT. The V and J genes are TRBV6-1 and TRBJ1-4; 8 positions agree with TRBD1. The V and J ends lost 2 bases and 6 bases, in that order; junction bases with no gene match: 8. Germline values: CDR1 MNHNS, CDR2 SASEGT. This CDR3 spans 16 amino acids.

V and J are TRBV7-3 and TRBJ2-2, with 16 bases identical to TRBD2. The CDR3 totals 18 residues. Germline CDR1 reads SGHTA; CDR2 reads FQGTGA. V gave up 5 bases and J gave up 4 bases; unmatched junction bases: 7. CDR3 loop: CASSVPGLAGGPTGELFF. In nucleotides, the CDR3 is TGTGCCAGCAGCGTCCCGGGACTAGCGGGGGGGCCCACCGGGGAGCTGTTTTTT.

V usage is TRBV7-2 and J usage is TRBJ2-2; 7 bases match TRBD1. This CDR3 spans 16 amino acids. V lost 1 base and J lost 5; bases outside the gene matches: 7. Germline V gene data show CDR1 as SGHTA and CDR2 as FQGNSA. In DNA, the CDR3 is TGTGCCAGCAGCTTAGTTGGGACAGCCCTTACCGGGGAGCTGTTTTTT. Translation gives CASSLVGTALTGELFF.

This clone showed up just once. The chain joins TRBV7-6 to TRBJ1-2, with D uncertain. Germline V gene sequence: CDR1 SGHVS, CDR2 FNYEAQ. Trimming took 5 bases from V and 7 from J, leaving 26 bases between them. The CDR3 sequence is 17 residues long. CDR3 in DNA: TGTGCCAGCAGCGCAACATGGACGGACTCAAACCTCCTTGGCTACACCTTC. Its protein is CASSATWTDSNLLGYTF. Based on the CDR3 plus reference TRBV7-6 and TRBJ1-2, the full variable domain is GAGVSQSPRYKVTKRGQDVALRCDPISGHVSLYWYRQALGQGPEFLTYFNYEAQQDKSGLPNDRFSAERPEGSISTLTIQRTEQRDSAMYRCASSATWTDSNLLGYTFGSGTRLTVV.

The CDR3 sequence is CASSRTSQDEQFF. The DNA of the CDR3 is TGTGCCAGCAGTAGGACTAGTCAGGATGAGCAGTTCTTC. The chain couples TRBV6-5 to TRBJ2-1, with 7 bases identical to TRBD2. The CDR3 has 13 residues. Trimming removed 5 bases from V and 8 bases from J; junction bases left unmatched: 6. From germline, CDR1 is MNHEY and CDR2 SVGAGI.

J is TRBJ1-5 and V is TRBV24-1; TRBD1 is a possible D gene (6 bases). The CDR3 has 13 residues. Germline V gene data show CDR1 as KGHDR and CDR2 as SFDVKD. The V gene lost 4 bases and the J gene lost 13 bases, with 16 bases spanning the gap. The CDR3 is CATSEHDRPPQHF. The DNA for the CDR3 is TGTGCCACCAGTGAACATGACAGGCCTCCGCAGCATTTT.

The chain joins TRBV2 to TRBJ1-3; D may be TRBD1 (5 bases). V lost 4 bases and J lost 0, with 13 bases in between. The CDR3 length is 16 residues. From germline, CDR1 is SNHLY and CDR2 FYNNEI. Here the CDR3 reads CASSVYQGNSGNTIYF. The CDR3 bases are TGTGCCAGCAGTGTTTATCAGGGAAACTCTGGAAACACCATATATTTT.

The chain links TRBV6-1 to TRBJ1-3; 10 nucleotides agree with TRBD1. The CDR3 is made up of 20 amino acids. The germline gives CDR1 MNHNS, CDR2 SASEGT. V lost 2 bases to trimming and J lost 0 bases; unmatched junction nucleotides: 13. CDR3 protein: CASSERRPGTGAPSGNTIYF. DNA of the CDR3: TGTGCCAGCAGTGAAAGGAGACCCGGGACAGGGGCCCCCTCTGGAAACACCATATATTTT.

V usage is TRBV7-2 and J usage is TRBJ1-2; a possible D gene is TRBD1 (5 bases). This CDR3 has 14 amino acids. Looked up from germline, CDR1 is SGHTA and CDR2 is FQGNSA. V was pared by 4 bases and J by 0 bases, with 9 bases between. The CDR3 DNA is TGTGCCAGCAGCTCACGGGGGACTAACTATGGCTACACCTTC. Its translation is CASSSRGTNYGYTF.

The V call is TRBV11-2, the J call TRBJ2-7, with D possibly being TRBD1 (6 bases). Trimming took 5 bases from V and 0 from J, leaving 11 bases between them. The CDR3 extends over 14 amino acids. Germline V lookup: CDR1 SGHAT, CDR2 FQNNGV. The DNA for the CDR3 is TGTGCCAGCAGCGTCCGGGACACCTCCTACGAGCAGTACGTC. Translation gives CASSVRDTSYEQYV.

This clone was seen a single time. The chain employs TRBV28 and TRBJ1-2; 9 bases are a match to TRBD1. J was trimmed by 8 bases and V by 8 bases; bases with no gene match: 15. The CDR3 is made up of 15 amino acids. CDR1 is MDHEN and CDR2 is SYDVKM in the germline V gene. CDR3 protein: CASGETRDREGGYTF. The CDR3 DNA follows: TGTGCCAGCGGAGAGACCCGGGACAGGGAGGGCGGCTACACCTTC.

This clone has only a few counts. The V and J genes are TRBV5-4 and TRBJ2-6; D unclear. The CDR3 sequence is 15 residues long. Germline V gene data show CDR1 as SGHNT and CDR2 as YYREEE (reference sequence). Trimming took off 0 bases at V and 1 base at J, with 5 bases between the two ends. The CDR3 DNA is TGTGCCAGCAGCTTGGTAGGGTCTGGGGCCAACGTCCTGACTTTC. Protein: CASSLVGSGANVLTF.

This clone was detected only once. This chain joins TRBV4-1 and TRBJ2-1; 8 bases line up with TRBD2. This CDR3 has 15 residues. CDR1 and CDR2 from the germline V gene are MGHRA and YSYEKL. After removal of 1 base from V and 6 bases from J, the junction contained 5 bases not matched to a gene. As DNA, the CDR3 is TGCGCCAGCAGCCAAGCGGGGGGGCGGTTCAATGAGCAGTTCTTC. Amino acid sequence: CASSQAGGRFNEQFF.

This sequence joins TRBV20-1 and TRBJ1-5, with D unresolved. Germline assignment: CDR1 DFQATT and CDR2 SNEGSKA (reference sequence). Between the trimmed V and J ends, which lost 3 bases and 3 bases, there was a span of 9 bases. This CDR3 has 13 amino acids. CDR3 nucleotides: TGCAGTGCTAGTGAAATGATCAATCAGCCCCAGCATTTT. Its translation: CSASEMINQPQHF.

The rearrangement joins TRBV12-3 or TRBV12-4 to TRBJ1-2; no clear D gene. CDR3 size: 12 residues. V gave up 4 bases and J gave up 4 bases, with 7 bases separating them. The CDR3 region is CASSSELYGYTF. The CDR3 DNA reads TGTGCCAGCAGTTCTGAACTCTATGGCTACACCTTC.

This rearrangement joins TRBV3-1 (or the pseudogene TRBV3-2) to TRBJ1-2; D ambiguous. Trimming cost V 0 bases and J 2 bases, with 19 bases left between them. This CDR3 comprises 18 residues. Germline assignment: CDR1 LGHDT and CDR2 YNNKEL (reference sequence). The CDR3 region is CASSQDPAPVKPNYGYTF. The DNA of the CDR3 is TGTGCCAGCAGCCAAGATCCCGCACCAGTAAAACCCAACTATGGCTACACCTTC.

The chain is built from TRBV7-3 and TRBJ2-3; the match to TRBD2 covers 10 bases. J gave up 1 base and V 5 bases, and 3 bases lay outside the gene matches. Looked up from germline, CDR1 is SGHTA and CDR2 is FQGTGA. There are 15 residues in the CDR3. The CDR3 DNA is TGTGCCAGCAGCCCAGGGACTAGCGGCACAGATACGCAGTATTTT. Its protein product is CASSPGTSGTDTQYF.

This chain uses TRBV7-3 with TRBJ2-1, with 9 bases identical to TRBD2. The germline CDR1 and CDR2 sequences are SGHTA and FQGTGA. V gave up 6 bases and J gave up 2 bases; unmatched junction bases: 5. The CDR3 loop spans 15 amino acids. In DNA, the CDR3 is TGTGCCAGCAGACCAGCGGGGGGTCCCTACAATGAGCAGTTCTTC. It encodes CASRPAGGPYNEQFF.

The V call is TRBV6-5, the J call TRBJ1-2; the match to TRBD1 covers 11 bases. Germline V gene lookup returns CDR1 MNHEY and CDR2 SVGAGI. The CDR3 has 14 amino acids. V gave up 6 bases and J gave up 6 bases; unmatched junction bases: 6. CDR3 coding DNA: TGTGCCAGCAGGGGACAGGGGGTCCGGCATGGCTACACCTTC. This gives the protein CASRGQGVRHGYTF.